One TCR beta chain is described in this entry. The data stem from a study of blood T cell repertoires in COVID-19. At the level of the study: Sites across the United States, Italy and Spain contributed samples from acute and convalescent COVID-19. Nucleic acid was either cDNA or gDNA, and it came from T cells, B-cell-depleted T cells, or PBMCs.

In the original workflow: The assay estimated nucleated cells by amplifying reference gene primers. Sequenced by immunoSEQ multiplex PCR; TCRdb stores in-frame clones only, minus some. V and J calls and clone size follow that table, whereas D and trimming were derived from the DNA. Of more than 95,000 clones listed, 65% to 90% were seen once; the top ten hold under 4.5%. CDR1 is MNHNY and CDR2 is SVGAGI in the germline V gene (reference sequence). The CDR3 extends over 16 amino acids. V lost 4 bases, J lost 5 bases, and 9 bases stayed unmatched. The source material was peripheral blood. This chain connects TRBV6-6 to TRBJ2-7; 12 nucleotides align to TRBD2. The sequence derives from a man aged 45-60 years with acute or convalescent COVID-19. The CDR3 nucleotides read TGTGCCAGCAGTTCTCTAGCGGGAGGGCCCGGGGACGAGCAGTACTTC. Its protein product is CASSSLAGGPGDEQYF.